This note documents a single T cell receptor (beta chain) sequence. What it binds is not known. Profiling relied on immunoSEQ multiplex PCR, and the TCRdb table lists in-frame clones only, not all of them. The sample shows over 20,000 clones, 70% to 85% of them seen only once. Looked up from germline, CDR1 is SGHVS and CDR2 is FNYEAQ. The CDR3 runs to 12 residues. J gave up 6 bases and V 6 bases, and 5 bases lay outside the gene matches. The data belong to a study of vaccination effects on CD4 cells after COVID-19. Study results and caveats: Marked clonal contraction of both clone types appeared late after vaccination. For convalescents, most of the spike-reactive clones seen post-vaccine were new vaccine-induced clones.

Expansion with viral peptide pools was applied to antigen-specific CD4+ T cells by the ViraFEST assay prior to sequencing. Subsequent to approximately 9 days of culture, CD4+ T cells were isolated. It was between March and December 2020 that the person had a SARS-CoV-2 infection confirmed by PCR. V is TRBV7-6 and J is TRBJ2-7; 7 bases are a match to TRBD2. This receptor was identified in a human donor who had a prior SARS-CoV-2 infection. The source material was CD4+ T cells from PBMCs cultured with a peptide pool, sampled before COVID-19 vaccination. CDR3 region: CASSLWEGEQYF. As DNA, the CDR3 is TGTGCCAGCAGTCTATGGGAGGGCGAGCAGTACTTC.